This T cell receptor (beta chain) emerged from a study of beta chain features in type 1 diabetes. Study at large: The patient and healthy donor groups were comparable for age, gender and cell yields. Investigators examined roughly 99,000,000 sorted cells across all samples.

Study results and caveats: Shorter templates might be favored by PCR, equally in patients and controls. The naive, central memory and Treg TCRB repertoires looked more alike in patients than they did in healthy donors.

Sequencing targeted expressed TCRB transcripts, as all isolated RNA had been reverse transcribed. Sequencing was performed with immunoSEQ multiplex PCR; in TCRdb, only in-frame clones are kept and a portion is missing. The sample has just over 600,000 clones, around 16% seen once. This CDR3 region has 10 residues. The V gene's germline CDR1 is MNHNS and CDR2 SASEGT. A remark on this clone: Antigen: not known. One end of the junction varies from germline; a read error may be responsible.

The specimen was naive CD4+ T cells from blood. The chain carries TRBV6-1 and TRBJ2-1; maybe TRBD1 (6 bases). The TCR was taken from a man aged 18 to 35 in good health. Here the CDR3 reads CRTGYNEQFF. The CDR3 bases are TGCAGAACAGGGTACAATGAGCAGTTCTTC.